What follows are 24 T cell receptor beta chains derived from one specimen sequenced in a study of CD8+CD57+ T cells in acquired aplastic anemia. Investigators profiled TCR beta VDJ and CDR3 from genomic DNA template. Each CDR3 protein is one row after TCRdb ran MiXCR on the reads. The repertoire holds around 170,000 distinct CDR3 sequences, with just under 65% as singletons. Sequenced: sorted CD4+, CD8+, or CD8+CD57+ T cells (not recorded which) from PBMCs. The source is a human donor in good health.

The CDR3 DNA reads as TGTGCCAGTAGCACGGACAGGTCTAACTATGGCTACACCTTC. Translating gives CASSTDRSNYGYTF. J is TRBJ1-2 and V is TRBV19; 7 bases fit TRBD1. The V gene's germline CDR1 is LNHDA and CDR2 SQIVND (reference sequence). V lost 6 bases, J lost 0 bases, and 4 bases stayed unmatched. The CDR3 length is 14 residues.

The V gene is TRBV29-1, the J gene TRBJ1-2, with TRBD1 as a possible D gene (5 bases). The germline V and J ends were trimmed by 3 bases and 2 bases, with 7 bases remaining between them. There are 12 residues in the CDR3. Germline V gene lookup returns CDR1 SQVTM and CDR2 ANQGSEA. CDR3 residues: CSVDRVNYGYTF. Written as DNA, the CDR3 is TGCAGCGTTGACAGGGTCAACTATGGCTACACCTTC.

The rearrangement joins TRBV29-1 to TRBJ2-2; D gene unclear. Trimming took off 4 bases at V and 2 bases at J, with 5 bases between the two ends. CDR1 and CDR2 (germline): SQVTM, ANQGSEA. The CDR3 runs to 12 residues. CDR3 sequence reads: CSVGYNTGELFF. The CDR3, as DNA: TGCAGCGTTGGCTATAACACCGGGGAGCTGTTTTTT.

This clonotype was seen repeatedly, ten times or more. The chain uses TRBV19 and TRBJ2-2; 11 nucleotides line up with TRBD1. The length of the CDR3 is 14 residues. V lost 7 bases and J lost 6; bases outside the gene matches: 4. The germline V gene encodes CDR1 LNHDA and CDR2 SQIVND (reference sequence). In nucleotides, the CDR3 is TGTGCCAGTATCCCGGGACAGGGGGCCGGGGAGCTGTTTTTT. It codes for CASIPGQGAGELFF.

Note on this clonotype: This may be a read error, as it is one base from a much larger clone. J is TRBJ1-2 and V is TRBV12-3 or TRBV12-4; D is undetermined. V was trimmed by 1 base and J by 4 bases, leaving 7 bases between them. The CDR3 runs to 13 residues. CDR3 loop: CASSLEEAYGYTF. CDR3 in DNA: TGTGCCAGCAGTTTAGAAGAGGCCTATGGCTACACCTTC.

This clonotype was found many times. The chain carries TRBV6-5 and TRBJ1-1; D ambiguous. The ends were cut back, 0 bases at V and 5 bases at J, with 7 bases in the middle. This CDR3 has 13 residues. Germline V lookup: CDR1 MNHEY, CDR2 SVGAGI. The CDR3: CASSYSMTTEAFF. For the CDR3, the DNA is TGTGCCAGCAGTTACTCGATGACGACTGAAGCTTTCTTT.

This chain uses TRBV20-1 with TRBJ2-1; 9 nucleotides line up with TRBD2. Germline assignment: CDR1 DFQATT and CDR2 SNEGSKA (reference sequence). The CDR3 loop spans 12 amino acids. The V gene end was trimmed by 7 bases and the J gene end by 5 bases; junction bases not matched to a gene: 3. CDR3 amino acids: CSVGTSHNEQFF. DNA of the CDR3: TGCAGTGTAGGGACTAGCCACAATGAGCAGTTCTTC.

The V gene is TRBV9, the J gene TRBJ1-2; TRBD1 matches at 8 bases. CDR1 SGDLS and CDR2 YYNGEE come from the germline V gene. With 9 bases clipped from V and 2 bases from J, the junction kept 9 bases outside the gene matches. The CDR3 is 14 amino acids. The CDR3 loop reads CAITPDRDNYGYTF. The CDR3 DNA reads TGTGCCATCACTCCGGACAGGGACAACTATGGCTACACCTTC.

This clonotype was counted at least ten times. The V gene is TRBV9, the J gene TRBJ2-3, with 7 bases aligning to TRBD1. The CDR3 is 15 residues long. In germline, CDR1 is SGDLS, CDR2 YYNGEE. Trimming cost V 1 base and J 1 base; bases outside gene matches: 3. The CDR3 loop is CASSVLQGGTDTQYF. The CDR3 DNA reads as TGTGCCAGCAGCGTATTGCAGGGGGGCACAGATACGCAGTATTTT.

This clonotype is a singleton in its sample. The DNA of the CDR3 is TGTGCCAGCAGCGCCGGGACAGGGAATCAGCCCCAGCATTTT. Its translation is CASSAGTGNQPQHF. The rearrangement joins TRBV4-2 to TRBJ1-5; TRBD1 aligns across 9 bases. CDR1 and CDR2 from the germline V gene are LGHNA and YNFKEQ. With V trimmed by 5 bases and J by 4 bases, 3 bases remained unmatched. CDR3 length: 14 amino acids.

This chain links TRBV7-3 with TRBJ2-6, with D perhaps matching TRBD2 (5 bases). The CDR3 consists of 15 residues. Germline lookup yields CDR1 SGHTA and CDR2 FQGTGA. V was shortened by 6 bases and J by 3 bases, with 12 bases between the two germline ends. The CDR3 DNA follows: TGTGCCAGCAGTCCGGGGTCGCGTGGGGCCAACGTCCTGACTTTC. This translates into CASSPGSRGANVLTF. The full variable domain, its missing parts supplied by reference TRBV7-3 and TRBJ2-6, is GAGVSQTPSNKVTEKGKYVELRCDPISGHTALYWYRQSLGQGPEFLIYFQGTGAADDSGLPNDRFFAVRPEGSVSTLKIQRTERGDSAVYLCASSPGSRGANVLTFGAGSRLTVL.

V and J are TRBV10-3 and TRBJ2-3; 10 nucleotides agree with TRBD1. Germline CDR1 is ENHRY and CDR2 is SYGVKD. This CDR3 contains 15 residues. After removal of 0 bases from V and 5 bases from J, the junction contained 2 bases not matched to a gene. DNA of the CDR3: TGTGCCATCAGTGAGTCGGGGGACAGGGGAGATACGCAGTATTTT. Protein product: CAISESGDRGDTQYF.

This clonotype was counted many times. V and J are TRBV11-1 and TRBJ2-7; TRBD2 matches at 8 bases. Losses at the gene ends were 4 bases for V and 3 bases for J; bases not matched to a gene: 2. In germline, CDR1 is SGHAT, CDR2 FQDESV (reference sequence). The CDR3 extends over 13 amino acids. In DNA, the CDR3 is TGTGCCAGCAGCTCCGGGGGGGTCTACGAGCAGTACTTC. This translates into CASSSGGVYEQYF.

This clonotype was observed a handful of times. The chain links TRBV20-1 to TRBJ1-2; 7 bases align to TRBD1. Per the germline V gene, CDR1 is DFQATT and CDR2 is SNEGSKA (reference sequence). The V and J ends lost 0 bases and 6 bases, in that order; junction bases with no gene match: 13. This CDR3 has 16 residues. This CDR3 reads CSARDTTGVWYDGYTF. As DNA, the CDR3 is TGCAGTGCTAGAGATACAACAGGGGTTTGGTACGATGGCTACACCTTC.

The V gene is TRBV20-1, the J gene TRBJ2-3; no firm D call. V was clipped by 2 bases and J by 0 bases, with 9 bases between them. The V gene's germline CDR1 is DFQATT and CDR2 SNEGSKA (reference sequence). There are 14 residues in the CDR3. The CDR3 bases are TGCAGTGCTAGACCGCCCCAGAGCACAGATACGCAGTATTTT. As protein: CSARPPQSTDTQYF.

The J gene is TRBJ1-1, the V gene TRBV19; D is unclear. The CDR3 length is 11 residues. The germline gives CDR1 LNHDA, CDR2 SQIVND (reference sequence). The V end was cut by 3 bases, the J end by 6 bases, with 5 bases between. The CDR3 here is CASSIGPEAFF. CDR3 in DNA: TGTGCCAGTAGTATCGGACCTGAAGCTTTCTTT.

The V call is TRBV20-1, the J call TRBJ1-1; 8 positions agree with TRBD1. Germline V CDR1 and CDR2: DFQATT, SNEGSKA (reference sequence). V gave up 0 bases and J gave up 3 bases; unmatched junction bases: 0. The CDR3 covers 13 residues. This CDR3 reads CSAREDRDTEAFF. The CDR3 nucleotides read TGCAGTGCTAGAGAGGACAGGGACACTGAAGCTTTCTTT.

This chain connects TRBV29-1 to TRBJ2-1, with D maybe TRBD2 (5 bases). There are 13 residues in the CDR3. V lost 6 bases to trimming and J lost 4 bases, with 13 bases between them. Germline CDR1 is SQVTM and CDR2 is ANQGSEA. Here the CDR3 DNA reads TGCAGCGTCTCTGCGGGCGGATACAATGAGCAGTTCTTC. This encodes CSVSAGGYNEQFF.

The chain carries TRBV24-1 and TRBJ2-7, with 8 bases fitting TRBD2. V was clipped by 4 bases and J by 5 bases; unmatched bases: 12. CDR3 length equals 16 residues. CDR1 KGHDR and CDR2 SFDVKD come from the germline V gene. This CDR3 is CATSDPSPAGVDEQYF. The CDR3 region has the DNA TGTGCCACCAGTGACCCCTCCCCAGCGGGAGTGGACGAGCAGTACTTC.

J is TRBJ2-5 and V is TRBV24-1; 14 bases map to TRBD2. CDR1 is KGHDR, CDR2 SFDVKD, per germline. CDR3 length equals 16 residues. V lost 3 bases to trimming and J lost 3 bases; unmatched junction nucleotides: 2. CDR3 loop: CATSDPGLAGEETQYF. DNA of the CDR3: TGTGCCACCAGTGATCCGGGACTAGCGGGAGAAGAGACCCAGTACTTC.

This sequence joins TRBV10-2 and TRBJ2-7; D call uncertain. The CDR3 length is 13 residues. Germline CDR1 and CDR2: WSHSY and SAAADI. V shed 8 bases and J shed 0 bases, with 11 bases lying between them. Written as DNA, the CDR3 is TGCGCCAGCGCCTTTTTCGCCTCCTACGAGCAGTACTTC. Translated: CASAFFASYEQYF.

This clonotype was seen repeatedly, ten times or more. The rearrangement links TRBV2 to TRBJ2-1; 7 nucleotides agree with TRBD2. Losses at the gene ends were 5 bases for V and 5 bases for J; bases not matched to a gene: 9. The CDR3 totals 15 residues. The germline V gene has CDR1 SNHLY and CDR2 FYNNEI. The chain's CDR3 is CASSLGREQNNEQFF. In DNA form, the CDR3 reads TGTGCCAGCAGTCTGGGGCGGGAGCAGAACAATGAGCAGTTCTTC. Full variable domain (outside the CDR3, taken from reference TRBV2 and TRBJ2-1): EPEVTQTPSHQVTQMGQEVILRCVPISNHLYFYWYRQILGQKVEFLVSFYNNEISEKSEIFDDQFSVERPDGSNFTLKIRSTKLEDSAMYFCASSLGREQNNEQFFGPGTRLTVL.

A note on this clonotype: One end of the junction does not line up with germline, which may come from a read error. The rearrangement uses TRBV7-2 and TRBJ2-3, with D tentatively TRBD2 (9 bases). Germline V gives CDR1 SGHTA, CDR2 FQGNSA. The CDR3 contains 15 residues. The CDR3 sequence: CASSLGLAGTGTQYF. The CDR3 DNA sequence: TGTGCCAGCAGCTTGGGACTAGCCGGGACAGGTACGCAGTATTTT.

The chain combines TRBV29-1 with TRBJ1-2; D remains ambiguous. Trimming cost V 6 bases and J 8 bases, with 10 bases left between them. Germline values: CDR1 SQVTM, CDR2 ANQGSEA. The CDR3 has 10 amino acids. CDR3 amino acids: CSVSGEGYTF. CDR3 bases: TGCAGCGTGAGTGGGGAAGGCTACACCTTC. The full variable domain, its missing parts supplied by reference TRBV29-1 and TRBJ1-2, is SAVISQKPSRDICQRGTSLTIQCQVDSQVTMMFWYRQQPGQSLTLIATANQGSEATYESGFVIDKFPISRPNLTFSTLTVSNMSPEDSSIYLCSVSGEGYTFGSGTRLTVV.